The T cell receptor (beta chain) under discussion was sequenced for a study of blood T cell repertoires in COVID-19. About the research overall: From T cells, B-cell-depleted T cells, or PBMCs came the material, which was cDNA or gDNA.

Residents of about two dozen US areas, aged about 18 to 95 years, made up the participants. Membership in each cohort depended on participant-reported clinical history. Symptom resolution, clearance, or two negative PCRs marked the recovered donors of Cohort 3. Using immunoSEQ multiplex PCR, the repertoire was profiled, and TCRdb retains in-frame clones only, with some absent. This sample yields some 230,000 clones, of which 70% to 85% are seen a single time; 15% belongs to the top ten. Sequencing used PBMCs or T cells enriched from blood (not recorded which). The receptor comes from a man aged 40-49 years who had recovered from COVID-19.

Here the CDR3 reads CASSTIAGSNYEQYF. CDR3 DNA: TGCGCCAGCAGTACGATAGCGGGATCTAACTACGAGCAGTACTTC. The rearrangement joins TRBV5-1 to TRBJ2-7, with 8 positions matching TRBD2. V shed 5 bases, J shed 3 bases, and the junction held 10 bases outside the gene matches. Germline values: CDR1 SGHRS, CDR2 YFSETQ. The CDR3 length is 15 residues.